This TCR beta chain was sequenced in a study of CD8+CD57+ T cells in acquired aplastic anemia. Study background: When averaged, DNA from sorted CD4+ and CD8+ cells came to approximately 3.2 ug.

Trimming removed 1 base from V and 0 bases from J, with 3 bases in between. The CDR3 covers 13 residues. Looked up from germline, CDR1 is LNHNV and CDR2 is YYDKDF (reference sequence). Genomic DNA constituted the template upon which TCR beta VDJ and CDR3 profiling was performed. Via MiXCR, TCRdb re-called the reads, giving one row per CDR3 protein. The sample lists about 220,000 distinct CDR3 sequences, 47% occurring once. Those patients picked for sequencing had displayed CD8+CD57+ cell expansion on flow cytometry. The TCR comes from a human donor with aplastic anemia. The sequenced sample consisted of sorted CD4+, CD8+, or CD8+CD57+ T cells (not recorded which) from PBMCs. The chain links TRBV15 to TRBJ1-1, with D uncertain. CDR3 sequence (DNA): TGTGCCACCAGCAGAGTTGTGAACACTGAAGCTTTCTTT. The encoded protein is CATSRVVNTEAFF.